These 19 T cell receptor beta chains share one sample of origin, sequenced in a study of T cell responses to AZD1222 COVID-19 vaccine. Measured with immunoSEQ multiplex PCR; TCRdb has only the in-frame clones, and not every one. This table has some 97,000 clones, over 90% appearing once. This sample comprised peripheral blood, obtained on day 0 of AZD1222 vaccination. The receptors were sampled from an adult in good health.

The chain employs TRBV5-4 and TRBJ2-7; TRBD1 matches 8 bases. V gave up 4 bases and J gave up 4 bases; unmatched junction bases: 7. This CDR3 region has 14 residues. Germline CDR1 SGHNT, CDR2 YYREEE (reference sequence). CDR3 region: CASSLRTGTYEQYF. The CDR3 region has the DNA TGTGCCAGCAGCCTGAGGACAGGGACGTACGAGCAGTACTTC.

This chain connects TRBV30 to TRBJ2-3; D possibly uses TRBD1 or TRBD2 (5 bases each). This CDR3 is built from 13 residues. CDR1 and CDR2 from the germline V gene are GTSNPN and SVGIG (reference sequence). Trimming stripped 3 bases from V and 4 bases from J, with 11 bases between. The CDR3 DNA is TGTGCCTGGAGCTCTGGGGGTGCAGATACGCAGTATTTT. Translating gives CAWSSGGADTQYF. The full variable domain, its missing parts supplied by reference TRBV30 and TRBJ2-3, is SQTIHQWPATLVQPVGSPLSLECTVEGTSNPNLYWYRQAAGRGLQLLFYSVGIGQISSEVPQNLSASRPQDRQFILSSKKLLLSDSGFYLCAWSSGGADTQYFGPGTRLTVL.

V and J are TRBV9 and TRBJ1-1; tentative D call: TRBD1 (5 bases). Germline V lookup: CDR1 SGDLS, CDR2 YYNGEE. The CDR3 is made up of 15 amino acids. Trimming removed 4 bases at V and 0 bases at J, with 13 bases between. CDR3 in amino acids: CASSPWEGMNTEAFF. The CDR3 DNA reads TGTGCCAGCAGCCCTTGGGAGGGGATGAACACTGAAGCTTTCTTT.

The rearrangement joins TRBV6-5 to TRBJ2-3; maybe TRBD2 (5 bases). Germline values: CDR1 MNHEY, CDR2 SVGAGI. The V end was cut by 3 bases, the J end by 4 bases, with 17 bases between. This CDR3 has 16 amino acids. The CDR3 DNA follows: TGTGCCAGCAGTTATCTTCCCCCCACTAGAGCAGATACGCAGTATTTT. Its protein product is CASSYLPPTRADTQYF.

The chain is built from TRBV10-3 and TRBJ1-2, with 7 bases that match TRBD1. Germline assignment: CDR1 ENHRY and CDR2 SYGVKD. This CDR3 comprises 14 residues. Unmatched junction bases numbered 11, after V lost 8 bases and J lost 5 bases. The CDR3 nucleotides are TGTGCCATCTCTGCAGCAGGGGGAGGGTATGGCTACACCTTC. Its translation is CAISAAGGGYGYTF.

The chain couples TRBV7-2 to TRBJ2-3; D may be TRBD2 (6 bases). Germline CDR1 SGHTA, CDR2 FQGNSA. The CDR3 runs to 13 residues. Trimming left V 3 bases short and J 5 bases short, with 9 bases between. CDR3 bases: TGTGCCAGCAGCTTCCCGGGAGTAGATACGCAGTATTTT. Amino acid sequence: CASSFPGVDTQYF.

This clone was observed a handful of times. The J gene is TRBJ2-7, the V gene TRBV14; D is perhaps TRBD2 (5 bases). Germline V CDR1 and CDR2: SGHDN, FVKESK. Between the trimmed V and J ends, which lost 3 bases and 3 bases, there was a span of 12 bases. CDR3 length: 14 amino acids. The CDR3 nucleotides read TGTGCCAGCAGCCATGTACCGGACTTCTACGAGCAGTACTTC. It yields the protein CASSHVPDFYEQYF. The variable domain in full, with the rest retrieved from reference TRBV14 and TRBJ2-7, is EAGVTQFPSHSVIEKGQTVTLRCDPISGHDNLYWYRRVMGKEIKFLLHFVKESKQDESGMPNNRFLAERTGGTYSTLKVQPAELEDSGVYFCASSHVPDFYEQYFGPGTRLTVT.

J is TRBJ2-7 and V is TRBV2; no reliable D call. The CDR3 extends over 11 amino acids. Trimming pared 8 bases from V and 3 bases from J, leaving 8 bases between. CDR1 SNHLY and CDR2 FYNNEI come from the germline V gene. The DNA for the CDR3 is TGTGCCAGCTATAGAAACTACGAGCAGTACTTC. It yields the protein CASYRNYEQYF.

The V call is TRBV7-6, the J call TRBJ2-2; D uncertain. The CDR3 has 15 amino acids. Trimming cost V 5 bases and J 0 bases, with 10 bases left between them. The V gene's germline CDR1 is SGHVS and CDR2 FNYEAQ. The DNA for the CDR3 is TGTGCCAGCAGCCCTAGGATAGCGAACACCGGGGAGCTGTTTTTT. It yields the protein CASSPRIANTGELFF.

This chain joins TRBV7-9 and TRBJ1-3; D ambiguous. CDR1 is SEHNR and CDR2 is FQNEAQ in the germline V gene (reference sequence). Trimming left V 1 base short and J 6 bases short, with 4 bases between. This CDR3 contains 12 residues. The CDR3 spells CASSLELNTIYF. The CDR3 DNA follows: TGTGCCAGCAGCTTAGAACTAAACACCATATATTTT.

The chain uses TRBV3-1 (or the pseudogene TRBV3-2) and TRBJ2-3, with TRBD2 identical over 10 bases. Germline CDR1 reads LGHDT; CDR2 reads YNNKEL (reference sequence). With 2 bases clipped from V and 2 bases from J, the junction kept 4 bases outside the gene matches. This CDR3 spans 16 amino acids. CDR3 amino acids: CASSQLAGDPTDTQYF. As DNA, the CDR3 is TGTGCCAGCAGCCAACTAGCGGGAGACCCCACAGATACGCAGTATTTT.

This chain uses TRBV6-5 with TRBJ2-6; perhaps TRBD2 as D (5 bases). Per germline, CDR1 MNHEY and CDR2 SVGAGI. The V end was cut by 3 bases, the J end by 0 bases, with 9 bases between. The CDR3 is 16 residues long. The CDR3 bases are TGTGCCAGCAGTTATCTAGCCTCCTCTGGGGCCAACGTCCTGACTTTC. Its translation: CASSYLASSGANVLTF.

In its sample, this clone was seen once. V gene TRBV12-3 or TRBV12-4 combines with J gene TRBJ2-7, with a possible D match to TRBD2 (5 bases). This CDR3 has 13 amino acids. With 6 bases removed from V and 6 bases from J, the gap between germline ends came to 15 bases. CDR3 coding DNA: TGTGCCAGCAGCCTACAACTAGTACTCGAGCAGTACTTC. Amino acids: CASSLQLVLEQYF.

The V gene is TRBV19, the J gene TRBJ1-5; 7 nucleotides align to TRBD1. V lost 6 bases and J lost 2; bases outside the gene matches: 4. This CDR3 spans 14 amino acids. Germline CDR1 LNHDA, CDR2 SQIVND (reference sequence). This CDR3 reads CASRGQIRNQPQHF. In nucleotides, the CDR3 is TGTGCCAGTAGGGGACAGATTCGCAATCAGCCCCAGCATTTT. The full variable domain, its missing parts supplied by reference TRBV19 and TRBJ1-5, is DGGITQSPKYLFRKEGQNVTLSCEQNLNHDAMYWYRQDPGQGLRLIYYSQIVNDFQKGDIAEGYSVSREKKESFPLTVTSAQKNPTAFYLCASRGQIRNQPQHFGDGTRLSIL.

The chain carries TRBV6-5 and TRBJ2-5; D is unresolved. Trimming cost V 0 bases and J 1 base, with 6 bases left between them. Germline V gene sequence: CDR1 MNHEY, CDR2 SVGAGI. The CDR3 contains 14 residues. The CDR3 DNA reads TGTGCCAGCAGTTACTCGGCTTCCCAAGAGACCCAGTACTTC. The encoded protein is CASSYSASQETQYF.

V gene TRBV19 combines with J gene TRBJ2-7, with 10 nucleotides matching TRBD1. J gave up 2 bases and V 6 bases, and 7 bases lay outside the gene matches. Germline-derived CDR1 and CDR2 are LNHDA and SQIVND (reference sequence). CDR3 length equals 15 residues. CDR3 in DNA: TGTGCCAGTAGCCCACGGGACAGGGGTACCTACGAGCAGTACTTC. Its protein is CASSPRDRGTYEQYF.

This clone was picked up one time. This chain joins TRBV28 and TRBJ1-2, with D hard to call. The CDR3 consists of 13 residues. Germline assignment: CDR1 MDHEN and CDR2 SYDVKM. V was cut by 2 bases and J by 5 bases, with 9 bases left in between. The CDR3 loop is CASSLEGYYGYTF. The CDR3 DNA sequence: TGTGCCAGCAGTTTAGAAGGGTATTATGGCTACACCTTC.

The gene calls are TRBV24-1 and TRBJ2-1, with 8 nucleotides matching TRBD2. Germline trimming cut 3 bases from V and 4 bases from J; bases unmatched to any gene: 7. The CDR3 is 16 residues long. Germline values: CDR1 KGHDR, CDR2 SFDVKD. CDR3 region: CATSDQVLAGYNEQFF. The CDR3 coding sequence is TGTGCCACCAGTGATCAGGTGTTAGCGGGGTACAATGAGCAGTTCTTC.

CDR3 in DNA: TGTGCCAGCTCACCCGCGACTAGCGGGAGTACTTTTGACGGGGATAGCTCTGGGGCCAACGTCCTGACTTTC. Translating gives CASSPATSGSTFDGDSSGANVLTF. The chain employs TRBV18 and TRBJ2-6; 12 bases are shared with TRBD2. Trimming cost V 3 bases and J 0 bases; bases outside gene matches: 21. This CDR3 is 24 amino acids long. The germline CDR1 and CDR2 sequences are KGHSH and LQKENI.